This paragraph covers one TCR beta chain sequence. The target antigen is unknown. CD45RO-negative, CCR7-positively selected cells formed the naive CD8 fraction, excluding terminally differentiated effector memory CD45RA+ cells. The data belong to a study of shared clonotypes between healthy human individuals. General study points: Sharing across four donors was highest in naive CD4 (about 5%) and lowest in memory CD8 (0.4%).

Libraries were prepared by immunoSEQ multiplex PCR; TCRdb keeps only in-frame clonotypes and omits some of them. The table lists some 2,000,000 clones, just under 95% of them singletons. This CDR3 is 15 amino acids long. V was pared by 7 bases and J by 2 bases, with 16 bases between. Germline V lookup: CDR1 MNHEY, CDR2 SMNVEV (reference sequence). The TCR originated in a man younger than 35 in good health. Sequencing was done on a sample of naive CD8+ T cells sorted from blood. V is TRBV27 and J is TRBJ2-3; D remains ambiguous. The CDR3 sequence is CASTGSRPYTDTQYF. The DNA for the CDR3 is TGTGCCAGCACCGGAAGCAGACCTTACACAGATACGCAGTATTTT.